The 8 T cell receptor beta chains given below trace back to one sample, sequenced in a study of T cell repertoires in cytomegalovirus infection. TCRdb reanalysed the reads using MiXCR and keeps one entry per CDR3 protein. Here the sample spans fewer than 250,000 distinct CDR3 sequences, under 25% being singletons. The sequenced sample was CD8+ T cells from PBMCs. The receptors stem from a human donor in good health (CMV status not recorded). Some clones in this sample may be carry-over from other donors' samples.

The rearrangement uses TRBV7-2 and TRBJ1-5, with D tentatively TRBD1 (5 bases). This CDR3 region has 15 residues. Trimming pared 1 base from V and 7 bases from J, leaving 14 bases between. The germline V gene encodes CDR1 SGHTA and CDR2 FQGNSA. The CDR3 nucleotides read TGTGCCAGCAGCTTAGTAGAGGGCGGGGACCAGCCCCAGCATTTT. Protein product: CASSLVEGGDQPQHF.

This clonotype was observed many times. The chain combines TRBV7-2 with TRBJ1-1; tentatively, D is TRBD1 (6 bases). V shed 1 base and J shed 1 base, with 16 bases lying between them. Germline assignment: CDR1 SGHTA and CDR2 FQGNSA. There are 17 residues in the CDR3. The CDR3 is CASSLGSIGQKNTEAFF. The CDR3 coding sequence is TGTGCCAGCAGCTTAGGATCGATAGGACAGAAGAACACTGAAGCTTTCTTT.

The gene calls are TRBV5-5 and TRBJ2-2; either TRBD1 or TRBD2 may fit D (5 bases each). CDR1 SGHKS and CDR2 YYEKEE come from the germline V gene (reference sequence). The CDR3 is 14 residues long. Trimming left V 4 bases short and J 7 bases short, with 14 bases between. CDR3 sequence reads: CASSRILGVGELFF. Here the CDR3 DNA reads TGTGCCAGCAGCAGGATACTGGGGGTCGGGGAGCTGTTTTTT.

DNA of the CDR3: TGTGCCAGCAGCTTACGGACAGGGATGTCTGGAAACACCATATATTTT. Protein: CASSLRTGMSGNTIYF. The chain has TRBV7-9 and TRBJ1-3; TRBD1 agrees at 8 bases. The CDR3 runs to 16 residues. V lost 2 bases to trimming and J lost 1 base; unmatched junction nucleotides: 4. Per germline, CDR1 SEHNR and CDR2 FQNEAQ (reference sequence).

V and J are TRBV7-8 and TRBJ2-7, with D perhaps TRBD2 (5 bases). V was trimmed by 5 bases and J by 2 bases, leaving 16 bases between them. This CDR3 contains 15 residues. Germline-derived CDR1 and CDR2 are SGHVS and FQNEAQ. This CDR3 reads CASSPGSTGAYEQYF. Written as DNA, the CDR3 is TGTGCCAGCAGCCCTGGGAGCACCGGGGCCTACGAGCAGTACTTC.

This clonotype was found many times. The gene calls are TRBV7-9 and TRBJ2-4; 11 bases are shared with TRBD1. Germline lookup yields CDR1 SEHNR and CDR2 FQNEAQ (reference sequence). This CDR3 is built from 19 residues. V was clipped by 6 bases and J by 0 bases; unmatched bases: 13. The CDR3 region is CASSYPPGTGGVAKNIQYF. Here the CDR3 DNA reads TGTGCCAGCAGTTATCCCCCCGGGACAGGGGGAGTAGCCAAAAACATTCAGTACTTC.

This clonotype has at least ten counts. CDR3 protein: CASSLARAGYEQFF. CDR3 DNA sequence: TGTGCCAGCAGCTTAGCGCGCGCAGGGTATGAGCAGTTCTTC. The chain employs TRBV7-9 and TRBJ2-1, with D perhaps TRBD1 (5 bases). V was pared by 0 bases and J by 8 bases, with 11 bases between. Germline V gene lookup returns CDR1 SEHNR and CDR2 FQNEAQ (reference sequence). There are 14 residues in the CDR3. Complete variable domain (other parts from reference TRBV7-9 and TRBJ2-1): DTGVSQNPRHKITKRGQNVTFRCDPISEHNRLYWYRQTLGQGPEFLTYFQNEAQLEKSRLLSDRFSAERPKGSFSTLEIQRTEQGDSAMYLCASSLARAGYEQFFGPGTRLTVL.

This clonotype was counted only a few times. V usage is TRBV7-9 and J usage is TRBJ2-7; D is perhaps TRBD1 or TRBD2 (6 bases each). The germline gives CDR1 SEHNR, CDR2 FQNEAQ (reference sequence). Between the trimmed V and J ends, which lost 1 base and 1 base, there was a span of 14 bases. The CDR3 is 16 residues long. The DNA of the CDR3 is TGTGCCAGCAGCTTAGTAGTGCCGGGGGCATCCTACGAGCAGTACTTC. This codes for CASSLVVPGASYEQYF. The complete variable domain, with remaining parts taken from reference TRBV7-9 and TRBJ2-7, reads DTGVSQNPRHKITKRGQNVTFRCDPISEHNRLYWYRQTLGQGPEFLTYFQNEAQLEKSRLLSDRFSAERPKGSFSTLEIQRTEQGDSAMYLCASSLVVPGASYEQYFGPGTRLTVT.